One sample yielded the 4 T cell receptor beta chains listed below, sequenced in a study of blood T cell repertoires in COVID-19. Libraries were prepared by immunoSEQ multiplex PCR; TCRdb keeps only in-frame clonotypes and omits some of them. The sample consists of 300,000 to 350,000 clones, 87% of them appearing once. The sample was PBMCs or T cells enriched from blood (not recorded which). The receptors were sampled from a woman in her thirties who had recovered from COVID-19.

The chain links TRBV19 to TRBJ2-2; TRBD2 is a possible D gene (6 bases). V was trimmed by 3 bases and J by 6 bases, leaving 14 bases between them. This CDR3 is built from 15 residues. The germline CDR1 and CDR2 sequences are LNHDA and SQIVND (reference sequence). For the CDR3, the DNA is TGTGCCAGTAGTATCGTAGGAGGGAGACCCGGGGAGCTGTTTTTT. Encoded protein: CASSIVGGRPGELFF.

The J gene is TRBJ2-3, the V gene TRBV5-6, with D unclear. CDR3 length equals 16 residues. Trimming pared 4 bases from V and 4 bases from J, leaving 19 bases between. Germline CDR1 SGHDT, CDR2 YYEEEE. The CDR3 here is CASSLRGLIPSDTQYF. In nucleotides, the CDR3 is TGTGCCAGCAGCCTAAGAGGCCTGATCCCATCAGATACGCAGTATTTT.

This chain links TRBV19 with TRBJ1-2; D perhaps matches TRBD1 (5 bases). Trimming pared 4 bases from V and 4 bases from J, leaving 10 bases between. The germline CDR1 and CDR2 sequences are LNHDA and SQIVND (reference sequence). The CDR3 has 13 residues. The CDR3 sequence: CASSKGDTYGYTF. The CDR3 DNA reads as TGTGCCAGTAGTAAAGGGGATACCTATGGCTACACCTTC.

The J gene is TRBJ1-3, the V gene TRBV30, with 7 bases aligning to TRBD1. This CDR3 comprises 19 residues. With V trimmed by 4 bases and J by 3 bases, 21 bases remained unmatched. Germline V CDR1 and CDR2: GTSNPN, SVGIG (reference sequence). The CDR3 region is CAWTPGGKALLIVGNTIYF. CDR3 DNA: TGTGCCTGGACCCCAGGGGGGAAAGCCCTTTTGATTGTTGGAAACACCATATATTTT. The complete variable domain, with remaining parts taken from reference TRBV30 and TRBJ1-3, reads SQTIHQWPATLVQPVGSPLSLECTVEGTSNPNLYWYRQAAGRGLQLLFYSVGIGQISSEVPQNLSASRPQDRQFILSSKKLLLSDSGFYLCAWTPGGKALLIVGNTIYFGEGSWLTVV.